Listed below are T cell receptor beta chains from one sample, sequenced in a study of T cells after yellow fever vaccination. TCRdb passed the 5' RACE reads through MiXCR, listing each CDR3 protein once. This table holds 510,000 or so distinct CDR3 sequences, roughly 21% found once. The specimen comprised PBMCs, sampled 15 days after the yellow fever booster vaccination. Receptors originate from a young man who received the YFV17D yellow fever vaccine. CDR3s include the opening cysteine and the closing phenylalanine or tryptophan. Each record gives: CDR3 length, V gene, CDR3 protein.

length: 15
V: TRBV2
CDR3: CASTQRGLEGETQYF

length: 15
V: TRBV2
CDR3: CASRKEALELETQYF

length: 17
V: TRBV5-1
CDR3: CASSFQPGLAQGNEQFF

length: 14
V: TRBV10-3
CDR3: CATKGQGFVYEQYF

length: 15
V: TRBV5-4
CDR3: CASSSGRGGYNEQFF

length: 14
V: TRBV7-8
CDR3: CASSTTGLHNEQFF

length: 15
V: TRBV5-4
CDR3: CASSRVGQGADEQFF

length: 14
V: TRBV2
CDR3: CASREDRVKETQYF

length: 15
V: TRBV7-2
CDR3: CASGFTGGRPYGYTF

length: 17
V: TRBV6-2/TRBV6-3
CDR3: CASRPDRLAGFSKTQYF

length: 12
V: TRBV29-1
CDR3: CSVADSVYEQYF

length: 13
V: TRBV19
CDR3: CGGLKDEDQPQHF